The clone carrying this T cell receptor (beta chain) is medium-sized by share. Antigen specificity is unknown. These data are taken from a study of circulating CD8 cells and anti-PD-1 response in melanoma. Study conclusions and caveats: Most experiments lacked replicates. Peptide assays on expanded sorted subsets replaced tumor-based reactivity testing. Some patients were treatment-naive; others were previously treated.

Germline V gene lookup returns CDR1 LNHDA and CDR2 SQIVND (reference sequence). V was cut by 3 bases and J by 2 bases, with 10 bases left in between. The CDR3 loop spans 14 amino acids. TCR libraries were prepared from approximately 15 ng of total RNA with the QIAseq Immune Repertoire TCR panel. From the reads, TCRdb called clonotypes with MiXCR, one entry per CDR3 protein. This sample carries approximately 1,000 distinct CDR3 sequences, roughly 10% of them seen once, and the ten largest clones take about 50%. Live CD3+CD8+TCRalphabeta+ cells were sorted into four subsets by PD-1 and/or TIGIT. Specimen: CD8+ T cells from PBMCs, collected at baseline or after one month of anti-PD-1 therapy (not recorded which). This chain joins TRBV19 and TRBJ1-1, with D perhaps matching TRBD1 (5 bases). The source is a human donor with melanoma. The CDR3 nucleotides are TGTGCCAGTAGTATCGGGGGTTCCAACACTGAAGCTTTCTTT. The encoded protein is CASSIGGSNTEAFF.